This T cell receptor (beta chain) stems from a study of cytomegalovirus exposure and HLA in healthy donors. General study findings and limits: For TCR beta chains, V- and J-gene trimming was later linked to a missense DCLRE1C variant. Cytomegalovirus association was assigned to about 150 TCR beta chains.

PCR was performed using 60 Vbeta and 13 Jbeta primers. TCRdb keeps only in-frame clones here, not all; method: immunoSEQ multiplex PCR. The sample table sets out 150,000 or so clones. Concerning this clone: Its antigen is not identified.

This CDR3 is built from 15 residues. Trimming at V came to 4 bases and at J to 8 bases, leaving 9 bases not matched to a gene. Per germline, CDR1 SGDLS and CDR2 YYNGEE. This receptor was taken from a man aged 18-30 years in good health and CMV-seronegative. The V and J genes are TRBV9 and TRBJ2-1; 10 bases fit TRBD2. Sequences were obtained from PBMCs. CDR3 sequence reads: CASSPSGRISHEQFF. In DNA, the CDR3 is TGTGCCAGCAGCCCTAGCGGGAGAATCAGCCATGAGCAGTTCTTC.